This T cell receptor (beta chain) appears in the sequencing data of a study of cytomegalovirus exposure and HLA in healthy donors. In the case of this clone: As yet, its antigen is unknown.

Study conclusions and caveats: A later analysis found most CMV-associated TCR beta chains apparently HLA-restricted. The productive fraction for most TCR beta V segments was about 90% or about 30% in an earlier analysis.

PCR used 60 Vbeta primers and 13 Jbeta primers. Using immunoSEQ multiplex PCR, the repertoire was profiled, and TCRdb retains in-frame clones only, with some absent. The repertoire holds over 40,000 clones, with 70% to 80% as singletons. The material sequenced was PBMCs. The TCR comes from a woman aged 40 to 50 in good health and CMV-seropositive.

The CDR3 nucleotides are TGTGCCAGCAGTTTACCCTCGACGAGCGGCAATCAGCCCCAGCATTTT. Translation: CASSLPSTSGNQPQHF. The chain is built from TRBV28 and TRBJ1-5; D is unresolved. V dropped 2 bases and J dropped 2 bases, with 13 bases sitting between them. CDR3 size: 16 residues. Germline V gene sequence: CDR1 MDHEN, CDR2 SYDVKM. Complete variable domain (other parts from reference TRBV28 and TRBJ1-5): DVKVTQSSRYLVKRTGEKVFLECVQDMDHENMFWYRQDPGLGLRLIYFSYDVKMKEKGDIPEGYSVSREKKERFSLILESASTNQTSMYLCASSLPSTSGNQPQHFGDGTRLSIL.